Described below is a single T cell receptor beta chain sequence and its context. Its antigen is still unknown. Regarding donors, all were healthy bone marrow donors. The source of the sample is a study of cytomegalovirus exposure and HLA in healthy donors. The germline V gene encodes CDR1 MNHNS and CDR2 SASEGT. This CDR3 has 10 residues. The ends were cut back, 2 bases at V and 11 bases at J, with 6 bases in the middle. In the PCR, 60 Vbeta and 13 Jbeta primers were used. The assay was immunoSEQ multiplex PCR, and TCRdb's table has in-frame clones only and misses some. The sample holds approximately 180,000 clones; roughly 78% are singletons and the top ten take under 15%. The study's findings and limits: Exclusion applied to some V segments, including TRBV6-2 and TRBV6-3, as they were indistinguishable. In vitro confirmation showed a few CMV-associated chains to be CMV antigen specific. Reportedly, a later analysis found an Asian-associated ancestry cluster had fewer N-insertions than the approximately 670-donor mean.

This receptor was identified in a woman in her fifties or sixties in good health and CMV-seropositive. The rearrangement joins TRBV6-1 to TRBJ1-1; the D is unclear. The material sequenced was PBMCs. CDR3 loop: CASSESFAFF. DNA for the CDR3: TGTGCCAGCAGTGAATCATTCGCTTTCTTT.